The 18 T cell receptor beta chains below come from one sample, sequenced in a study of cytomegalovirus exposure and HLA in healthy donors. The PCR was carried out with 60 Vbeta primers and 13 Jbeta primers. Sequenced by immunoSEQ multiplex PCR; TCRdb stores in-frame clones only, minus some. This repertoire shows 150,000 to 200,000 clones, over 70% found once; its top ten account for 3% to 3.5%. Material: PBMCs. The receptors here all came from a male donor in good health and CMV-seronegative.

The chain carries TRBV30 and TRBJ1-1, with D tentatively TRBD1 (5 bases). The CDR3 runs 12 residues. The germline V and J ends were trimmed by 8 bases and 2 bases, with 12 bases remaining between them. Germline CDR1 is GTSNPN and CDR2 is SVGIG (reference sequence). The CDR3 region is CAGRQPNTEAFF. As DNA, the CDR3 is TGTGCCGGACGACAGCCAAACACTGAAGCTTTCTTT.

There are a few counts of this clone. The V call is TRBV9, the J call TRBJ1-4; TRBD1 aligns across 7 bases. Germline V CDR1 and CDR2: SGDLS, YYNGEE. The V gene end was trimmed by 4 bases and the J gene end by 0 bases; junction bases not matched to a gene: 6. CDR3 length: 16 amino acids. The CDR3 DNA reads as TGTGCCAGCAGCTTCCGACAGGGCACAACTAATGAAAAACTGTTTTTT. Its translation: CASSFRQGTTNEKLFF.

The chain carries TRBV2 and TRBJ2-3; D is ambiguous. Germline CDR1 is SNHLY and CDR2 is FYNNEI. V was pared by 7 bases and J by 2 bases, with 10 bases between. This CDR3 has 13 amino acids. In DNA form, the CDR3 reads TGTGCCAGCAAAGTCTACTCCACAGATACGCAGTATTTT. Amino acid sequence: CASKVYSTDTQYF.

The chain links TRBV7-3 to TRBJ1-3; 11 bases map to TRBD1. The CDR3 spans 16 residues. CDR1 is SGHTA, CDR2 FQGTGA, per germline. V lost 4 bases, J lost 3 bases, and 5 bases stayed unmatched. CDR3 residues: CASSSAGTGGGNTIYF. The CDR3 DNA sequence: TGTGCCAGCAGCTCCGCCGGGACAGGGGGTGGAAACACCATATATTTT. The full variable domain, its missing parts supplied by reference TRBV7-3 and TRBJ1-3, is GAGVSQTPSNKVTEKGKYVELRCDPISGHTALYWYRQSLGQGPEFLIYFQGTGAADDSGLPNDRFFAVRPEGSVSTLKIQRTERGDSAVYLCASSSAGTGGGNTIYFGEGSWLTVV.

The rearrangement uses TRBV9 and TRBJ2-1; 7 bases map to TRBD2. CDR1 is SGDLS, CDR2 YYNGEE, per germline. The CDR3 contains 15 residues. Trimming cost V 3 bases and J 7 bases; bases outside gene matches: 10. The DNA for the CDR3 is TGTGCCAGCAGCGGCAAAAGCGGGATAGGGAATGAGCAGTTCTTC. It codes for CASSGKSGIGNEQFF.

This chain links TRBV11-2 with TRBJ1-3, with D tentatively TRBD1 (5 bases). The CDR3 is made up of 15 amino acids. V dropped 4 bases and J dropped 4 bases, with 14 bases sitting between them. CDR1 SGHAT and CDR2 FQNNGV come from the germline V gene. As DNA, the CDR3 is TGTGCCAGCAGCTCCCGGCAGGGCCAAGGAAACACCATATATTTT. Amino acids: CASSSRQGQGNTIYF.

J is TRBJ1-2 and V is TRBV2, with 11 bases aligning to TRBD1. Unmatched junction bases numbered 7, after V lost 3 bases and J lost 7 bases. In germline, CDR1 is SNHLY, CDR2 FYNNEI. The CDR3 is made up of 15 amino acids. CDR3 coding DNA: TGTGCCAGCAGTGAGGGCCCGGACAGGGGGCTTGGCTACACCTTC. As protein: CASSEGPDRGLGYTF.

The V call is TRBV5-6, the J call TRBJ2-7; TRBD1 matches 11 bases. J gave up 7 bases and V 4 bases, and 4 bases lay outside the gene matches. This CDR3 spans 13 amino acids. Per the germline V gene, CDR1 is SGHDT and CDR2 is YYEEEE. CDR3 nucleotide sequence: TGTGCCAGCAGCGGGACAGGGGGGTATGAGCAGTACTTC. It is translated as CASSGTGGYEQYF.

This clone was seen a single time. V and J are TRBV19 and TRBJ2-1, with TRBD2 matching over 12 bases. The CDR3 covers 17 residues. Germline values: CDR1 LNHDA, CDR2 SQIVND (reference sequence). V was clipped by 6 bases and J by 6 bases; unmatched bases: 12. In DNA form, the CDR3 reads TGTGCCAGTAGCACGGGCCCTAGCGGGGGGGCCAGCAATGAGCAGTTCTTC. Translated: CASSTGPSGGASNEQFF. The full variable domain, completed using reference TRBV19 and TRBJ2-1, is DGGITQSPKYLFRKEGQNVTLSCEQNLNHDAMYWYRQDPGQGLRLIYYSQIVNDFQKGDIAEGYSVSREKKESFPLTVTSAQKNPTAFYLCASSTGPSGGASNEQFFGPGTRLTVL.

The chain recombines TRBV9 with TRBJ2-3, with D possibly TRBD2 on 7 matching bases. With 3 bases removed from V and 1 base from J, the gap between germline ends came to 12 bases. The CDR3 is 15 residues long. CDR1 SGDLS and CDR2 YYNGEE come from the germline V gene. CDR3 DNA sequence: TGTGCCAGCAGCGGTGGGAGGGGGGGCACAGATACGCAGTATTTT. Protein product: CASSGGRGGTDTQYF.

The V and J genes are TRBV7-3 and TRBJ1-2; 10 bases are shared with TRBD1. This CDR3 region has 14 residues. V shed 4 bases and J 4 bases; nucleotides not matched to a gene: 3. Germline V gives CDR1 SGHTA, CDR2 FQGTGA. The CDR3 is CASSSTGGGYGYTF. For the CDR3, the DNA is TGTGCCAGCAGCTCGACAGGGGGCGGCTATGGCTACACCTTC.

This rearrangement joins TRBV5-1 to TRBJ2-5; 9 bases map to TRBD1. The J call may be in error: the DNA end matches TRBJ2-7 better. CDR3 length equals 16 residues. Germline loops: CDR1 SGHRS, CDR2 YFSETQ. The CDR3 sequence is CASSVVVPGQGVEQYF. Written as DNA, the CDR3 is TGCGCCAGCAGCGTCGTCGTACCGGGACAGGGAGTCGAGCAGTACTTC.

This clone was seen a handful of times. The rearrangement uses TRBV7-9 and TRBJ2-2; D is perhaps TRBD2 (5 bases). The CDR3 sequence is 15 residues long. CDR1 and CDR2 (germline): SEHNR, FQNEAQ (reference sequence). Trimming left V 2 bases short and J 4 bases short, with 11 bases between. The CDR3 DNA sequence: TGTGCCAGCAGCTTAACTGGGCGGGTCACCGGGGAGCTGTTTTTT. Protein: CASSLTGRVTGELFF. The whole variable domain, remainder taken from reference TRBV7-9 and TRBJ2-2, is DTGVSQNPRHKITKRGQNVTFRCDPISEHNRLYWYRQTLGQGPEFLTYFQNEAQLEKSRLLSDRFSAERPKGSFSTLEIQRTEQGDSAMYLCASSLTGRVTGELFFGEGSRLTVL.

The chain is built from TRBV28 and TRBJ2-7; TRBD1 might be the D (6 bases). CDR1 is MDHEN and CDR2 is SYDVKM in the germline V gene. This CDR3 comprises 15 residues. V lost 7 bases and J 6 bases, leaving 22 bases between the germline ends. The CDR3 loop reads CASTLTLLRGGEQYF. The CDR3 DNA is TGTGCCAGCACCCTGACCCTCCTAAGAGGGGGCGAGCAGTACTTC. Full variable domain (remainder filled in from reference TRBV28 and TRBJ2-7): DVKVTQSSRYLVKRTGEKVFLECVQDMDHENMFWYRQDPGLGLRLIYFSYDVKMKEKGDIPEGYSVSREKKERFSLILESASTNQTSMYLCASTLTLLRGGEQYFGPGTRLTVT.

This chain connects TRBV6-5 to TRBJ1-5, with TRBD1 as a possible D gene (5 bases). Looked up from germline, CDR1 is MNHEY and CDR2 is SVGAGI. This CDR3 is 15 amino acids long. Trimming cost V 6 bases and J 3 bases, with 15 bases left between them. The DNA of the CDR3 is TGTGCCAGCAGATCAGACAGCACCTACAATCAGCCCCAGCATTTT. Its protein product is CASRSDSTYNQPQHF.

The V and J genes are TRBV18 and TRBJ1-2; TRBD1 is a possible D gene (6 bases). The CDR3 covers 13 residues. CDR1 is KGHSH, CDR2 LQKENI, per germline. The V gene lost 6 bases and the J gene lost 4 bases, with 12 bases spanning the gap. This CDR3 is CASSLGGAYGYTF. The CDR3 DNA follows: TGTGCCAGCTCCCTCGGGGGGGCCTATGGCTACACCTTC. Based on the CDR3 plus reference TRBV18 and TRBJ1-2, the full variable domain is NAGVMQNPRHLVRRRGQEARLRCSPMKGHSHVYWYRQLPEEGLKFMVYLQKENIIDESGMPKERFSAEFPKEGPSILRIQQVVRGDSAAYFCASSLGGAYGYTFGSGTRLTVV.

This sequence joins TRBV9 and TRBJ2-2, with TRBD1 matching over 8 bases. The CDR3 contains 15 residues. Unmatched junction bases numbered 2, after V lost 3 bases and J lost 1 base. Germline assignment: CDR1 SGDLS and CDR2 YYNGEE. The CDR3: CASSAGTGNTGELFF. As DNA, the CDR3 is TGTGCCAGCAGCGCCGGGACAGGGAACACCGGGGAGCTGTTTTTT.

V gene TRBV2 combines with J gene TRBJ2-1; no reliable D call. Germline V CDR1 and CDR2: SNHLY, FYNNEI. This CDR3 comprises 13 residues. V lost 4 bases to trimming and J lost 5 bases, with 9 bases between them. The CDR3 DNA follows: TGTGCCAGCAGTGGGAGCTGGAACAATGAGCAGTTCTTC. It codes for CASSGSWNNEQFF. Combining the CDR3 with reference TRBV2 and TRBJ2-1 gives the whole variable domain EPEVTQTPSHQVTQMGQEVILRCVPISNHLYFYWYRQILGQKVEFLVSFYNNEISEKSEIFDDQFSVERPDGSNFTLKIRSTKLEDSAMYFCASSGSWNNEQFFGPGTRLTVL.